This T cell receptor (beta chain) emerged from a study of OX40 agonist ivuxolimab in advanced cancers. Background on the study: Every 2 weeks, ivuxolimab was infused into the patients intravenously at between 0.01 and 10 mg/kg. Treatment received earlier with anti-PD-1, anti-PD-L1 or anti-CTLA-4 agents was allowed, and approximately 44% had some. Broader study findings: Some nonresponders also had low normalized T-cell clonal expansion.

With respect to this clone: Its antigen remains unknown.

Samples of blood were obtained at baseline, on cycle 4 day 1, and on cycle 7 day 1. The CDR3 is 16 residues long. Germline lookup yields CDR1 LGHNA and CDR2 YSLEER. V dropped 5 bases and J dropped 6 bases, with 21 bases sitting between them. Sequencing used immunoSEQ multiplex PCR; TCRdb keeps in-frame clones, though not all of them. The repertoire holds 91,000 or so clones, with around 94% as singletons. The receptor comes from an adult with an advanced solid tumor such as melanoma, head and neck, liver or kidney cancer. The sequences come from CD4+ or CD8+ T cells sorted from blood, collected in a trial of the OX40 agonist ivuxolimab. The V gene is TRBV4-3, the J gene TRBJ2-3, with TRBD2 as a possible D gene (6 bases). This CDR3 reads CASSSEGLRPGDTQYF. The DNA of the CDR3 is TGCGCCAGCAGCAGCGAGGGACTCCGACCCGGGGATACGCAGTATTTT.